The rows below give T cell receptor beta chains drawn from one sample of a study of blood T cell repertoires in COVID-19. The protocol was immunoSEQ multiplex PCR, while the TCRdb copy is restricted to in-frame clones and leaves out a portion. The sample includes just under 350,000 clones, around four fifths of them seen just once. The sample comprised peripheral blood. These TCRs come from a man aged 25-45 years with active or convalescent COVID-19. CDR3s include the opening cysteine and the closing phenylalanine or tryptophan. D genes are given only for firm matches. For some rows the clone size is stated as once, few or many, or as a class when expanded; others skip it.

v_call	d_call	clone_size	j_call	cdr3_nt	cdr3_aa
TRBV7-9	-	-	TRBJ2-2	TGTGCCAGCAGCCCGTCCAACACCGGGGAGCTGTTTTTT	CASSPSNTGELFF
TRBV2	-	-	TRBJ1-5	TGTGCCAGCAAAGGAGGTGGGCTTCAGCCCCAGCATTTT	CASKGGGLQPQHF
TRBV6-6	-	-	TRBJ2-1	TGTGCCAGCAGTACCGCTCTACGAGCAAGAGGCAATGAGCAGTTCTTC	CASSTALRARGNEQFF
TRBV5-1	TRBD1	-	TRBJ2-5	TGCGCCAGCTCATCGACAGGGGACGAGGAGACCCAGTACTTC	CASSSTGDEETQYF
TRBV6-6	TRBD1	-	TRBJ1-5	TGTGCCAGCACCAAACAGGGGACTTATAGCAATCAGCCCCAGCATTTT	CASTKQGTYSNQPQHF
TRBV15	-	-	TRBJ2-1	TGTGCCACCAGCAGAGATCGCAGGGGCAAGAATGAGCAGTTCTTC	CATSRDRRGKNEQFF
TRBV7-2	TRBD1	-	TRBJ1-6	TGTGCCAGCAGCCGACAGGGACTCCCACTCCACTTT	CASSRQGLPLHF
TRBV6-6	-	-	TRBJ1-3	TGTGCCAGCAGTCCTCCTCTAATCGGGGGAAACACCATATATTTT	CASSPPLIGGNTIYF
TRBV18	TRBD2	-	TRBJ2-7	TGTGCCAGCTCACCGTTCTTGAGGACTAGCCCTTACGAGCAGTACTTC	CASSPFLRTSPYEQYF
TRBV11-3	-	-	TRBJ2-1	TGTGCCAGCAGCTCAATCACTGGCTCCTACAATGAGCAGTTCTTC	CASSSITGSYNEQFF
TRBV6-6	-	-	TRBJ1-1	TGTGCCAGCAGTGGAACGGGCACTGAAGCTTTCTTT	CASSGTGTEAFF
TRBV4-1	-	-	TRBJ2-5	TGCGCCAGCAGCCATAACCCCGGGGAAGCAGGGGTGACCCAGTACTTC	CASSHNPGEAGVTQYF
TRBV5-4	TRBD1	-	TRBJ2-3	TGTGCCAGCAGCTTCTGGACAGGCATGGATACGCAGTATTTT	CASSFWTGMDTQYF
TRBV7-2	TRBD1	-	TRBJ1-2	TGTGCCAGCAGCTTCGGGACAGGGCAGGGGGGGGGCTACACCTTC	CASSFGTGQGGGYTF
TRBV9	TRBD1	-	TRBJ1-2	TGTGCCAGCAGCCTCCGGACAGGGAACTATGGCTACACCTTC	CASSLRTGNYGYTF
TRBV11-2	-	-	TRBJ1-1	TGTGCCAGCAGCTTAAGAGGAGACGGAGATGAAGCTTTCTTT	CASSLRGDGDEAFF
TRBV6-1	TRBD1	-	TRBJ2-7	TGTGCCAGCAGTGTCGACGGGACAGGAAGGGCCCTCGGACAGTACTTC	CASSVDGTGRALGQYF
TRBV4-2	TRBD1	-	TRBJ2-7	TGTGCCAGCAGCCCAACGGATGGGCAGGGGGACTCCTACGAGCAGTACTTC	CASSPTDGQGDSYEQYF
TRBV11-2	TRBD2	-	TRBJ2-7	TGTGCCAGCAGCTTCACGATAGCGGGGGGATCCTACGAGCAGTACTTC	CASSFTIAGGSYEQYF
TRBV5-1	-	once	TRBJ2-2	TGCGCCAGCAGCCCGCTACAGGGTGCCAACACCGGGGAGCTGTTTTTT	CASSPLQGANTGELFF
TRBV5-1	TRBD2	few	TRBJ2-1	TGCGCCAGCAGCTTGTTGGTGCGGCTAGCGGGATTCGATGAGCAGTTCTTC	CASSLLVRLAGFDEQFF
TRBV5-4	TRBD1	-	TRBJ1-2	TGTGCCAGCAGCTTGTACAGGGGCCTAAACTATGGCTACACCTTC	CASSLYRGLNYGYTF
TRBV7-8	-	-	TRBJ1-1	TGTGCCAGCAGCCCTCCAGGGAGGGGCGACACTGAAGCTTTCTTT	CASSPPGRGDTEAFF
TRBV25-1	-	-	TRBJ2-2	TGTGCCAGCAGCTACGATTACACCGGGGAGCTGTTTTTT	CASSYDYTGELFF
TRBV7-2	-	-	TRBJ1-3	TGTGCCAGCAGCTGGGGGGGTATTGGAAACACCATATATTTT	CASSWGGIGNTIYF
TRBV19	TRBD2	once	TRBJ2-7	TGTGCCAGTAGTCCCAGACTAGCGGGGGCCTCCTACGAGCAGTACTTC	CASSPRLAGASYEQYF
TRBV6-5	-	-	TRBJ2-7	TGTGCCAGCAGTAACGGACTGTCTTACGAGCAGTACTTC	CASSNGLSYEQYF
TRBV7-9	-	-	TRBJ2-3	TGTGCCTCACCTGGGGGGGGGCTTCCCACAAGCACAGATACGCAGTATTTT	CASPGGGLPTSTDTQYF